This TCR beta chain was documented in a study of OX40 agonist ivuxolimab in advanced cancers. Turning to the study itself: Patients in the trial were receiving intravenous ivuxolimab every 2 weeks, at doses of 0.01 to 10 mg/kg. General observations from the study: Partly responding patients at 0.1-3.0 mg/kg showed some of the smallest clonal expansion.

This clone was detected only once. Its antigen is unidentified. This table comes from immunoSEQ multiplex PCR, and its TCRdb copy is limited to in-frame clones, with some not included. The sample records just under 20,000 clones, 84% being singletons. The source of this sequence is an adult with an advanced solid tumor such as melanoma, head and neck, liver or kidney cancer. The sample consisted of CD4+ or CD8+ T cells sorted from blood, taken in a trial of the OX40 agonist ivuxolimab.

The CDR3 region is CASSLLGTGGSDTEAFF. For the CDR3, the DNA is TGTGCCAGCAGCCTATTAGGGACAGGGGGCTCGGACACTGAAGCTTTCTTT. The V and J genes are TRBV7-2 and TRBJ1-1, with 12 bases identical to TRBD1. The CDR3 covers 17 residues. Trimming cost V 5 bases and J 3 bases; bases outside gene matches: 10. Per the germline V gene, CDR1 is SGHTA and CDR2 is FQGNSA.